This entry lists 5 T cell receptor beta chains sequenced from one sample in a study of cytomegalovirus exposure and HLA in healthy donors (dated by TCRdb to about 2017). Library preparation was by the immunoSEQ multiplex PCR assay. A mixture of 60 forward primers for TCR Vbeta segments and 13 reverse primers for TCR Jbeta segments was used in the multiplex PCR. This is the immuneACCESS table as TCRdb keeps it, with only in-frame sequences that have V and J called. A part of the clones is gone; compared with another copy, unresolved V genes explain less than half, and the rest is unexplained. For this sample the table gives more than 95,000 clones, of which roughly 68% were detected only once. Of the sample, 4% to 5% falls within the top ten clones. Sample: PBMCs. All receptors derive from a woman aged 45-65 years in good health and CMV-seropositive.

This clone turned up a few times. DNA of the CDR3: TGTGCCAGCACTGAACAGGGCTGGAGTTCACCCCTCCACTTT. This gives the protein CASTEQGWSSPLHF. The chain recombines TRBV7-7 with TRBJ1-6; D might be TRBD1 (6 bases). From germline, CDR1 is SSHAT and CDR2 FNYEAQ (reference sequence). V was clipped by 7 bases and J by 9 bases, with 16 bases between them. CDR3 length equals 14 residues.

This chain joins TRBV10-2 and TRBJ1-1, with D possibly being TRBD1 (5 bases). Germline V CDR1 and CDR2: WSHSY, SAAADI. Trimming removed 6 bases at V and 6 bases at J, with 14 bases between. The CDR3 contains 13 residues. The CDR3 DNA is TGCGCCAGCAGGTACCCGGGGGAGGCTGAAGCTTTCTTT. It translates to CASRYPGEAEAFF.

V gene TRBV10-1 combines with J gene TRBJ2-4; D remains unclear. The V end was cut by 7 bases, the J end by 9 bases, with 13 bases between. Germline values: CDR1 WNHNN, CDR2 SYGVQD (reference sequence). The CDR3 is 12 residues long. CDR3 nucleotides: TGCGCCAGCACTAGAAGAAGGCCCATTCAGTACTTC. Its protein product is CASTRRRPIQYF.

The gene calls are TRBV6-5 and TRBJ2-5; D remains ambiguous. V lost 7 bases and J 1 base, leaving 7 bases between the germline ends. Germline CDR1 MNHEY, CDR2 SVGAGI. The CDR3 is 12 residues long. The CDR3 DNA reads as TGTGCCAGCACCTATTCCCAAGAGACCCAGTACTTC. Translation: CASTYSQETQYF.

The V and J genes are TRBV7-2 and TRBJ2-5, with a tentative D call TRBD1 (6 bases). V lost 4 bases, J lost 5 bases, and 17 bases lay in between. This CDR3 has 15 residues. Germline V gene lookup returns CDR1 SGHTA and CDR2 FQGNSA. DNA for the CDR3: TGTGCCAGCAGCTCTACAGGGAGTAGTAAGGAGACCCAGTACTTC. This sequence encodes CASSSTGSSKETQYF.